In its sample, the clone carrying this T cell receptor beta chain was seen a few times. Via MiXCR, TCRdb re-called the RT-PCR reads, giving one row per CDR3 protein. The repertoire holds 550,000 to 750,000 distinct CDR3 sequences, with approximately 15% as singletons. The CDR3 is 16 amino acids. Trimming shortened V by 0 bases and J by 2 bases, and 13 bases separated the two germline ends. Germline V gene sequence: CDR1 SGDLS, CDR2 YYNGEE. The chain uses TRBV9 and TRBJ2-3, with unresolved D. The source of this sequence is a female donor in good health, serving as a healthy control. Sequenced sample: memory CD4+ T cells from blood. This CDR3 reads CASSVAGGEHTDTQYF. The DNA for the CDR3 is TGTGCCAGCAGCGTAGCTGGCGGCGAACACACAGATACGCAGTATTTT.